This section outlines one T cell receptor (beta chain) sequence together with its context. Its recognized antigen is unknown. Base-call qualities are not available, and no considerably larger clone is one nucleotide away. The library relied on RT-PCR. Sequencing was carried out with a NextSeq 550. The public sequencing data were trimmed at Q25 with fastp and processed into clonotypes with MiXCR by TCRdb, which kept only in-frame beta chains. CDR3 protein sequences are deduplicated, and each keeps its most common genes and DNA. The sample records roughly 880,000 distinct CDR3 sequences, more than 15% of which are singletons. The ten largest clones add up to 5.5% to 6.5% of the sample. V gives up 6 bases and J gives up 5 bases, and the segment between their germline ends measures 20 bases. CDR1 and CDR2, looked up from the germline V gene, are SGHTA and FQGTGA. The CDR3 spans 15 residues, from the cysteine through the phenylalanine. Solely the CDR3 DNA is kept, with 45 bases framed from the first base.

This entry is derived from a study of patients and donors after allogeneic stem cell transplantation (TCRdb year 2020). Sequenced material: blood, either unsorted or a sorted T cell fraction (not recorded which). This chain joins TRBV7-3 to TRBJ2-7, with a tentative D call of TRBD1 or TRBD2, each matching 5 bases. The clonotype originates from a human donor who was either an allogeneic HSCT recipient or a stem cell or donor lymphocyte infusion donor (not recorded which). It is not recorded whose cells these are; they may come from a transplant donor. CDR3 loop: CASRPPGPALDEQYF. The sequenced DNA is TGTGCCAGCAGGCCACCGGGACCGGCTTTGGACGAGCAGTACTTC.